One and the same sample provided the 11 T cell receptor beta chains below, sequenced in a study of T cell responses to AZD1222 COVID-19 vaccine. Only in-frame clones appear in the TCRdb table, and some are missing; sequencing was by immunoSEQ multiplex PCR. The sample lists just under 150,000 clones, 85% to 90% occurring once. The input for sequencing was peripheral blood, taken 28 days after the second AZD1222 dose. Every receptor here comes from an adult who received the AZD1222 COVID-19 vaccine.

J is TRBJ1-2 and V is TRBV12-3 or TRBV12-4; D ambiguous. V dropped 1 base and J dropped 5 bases, with 5 bases sitting between them. The CDR3 loop spans 12 amino acids. In DNA, the CDR3 is TGTGCCAGCAGTTTAGGGGTTTATGGCTACACCTTC. Amino acid sequence: CASSLGVYGYTF.

This clone was seen a handful of times. V gene TRBV19 combines with J gene TRBJ1-6; D is unresolved. CDR3 size: 14 residues. Germline CDR1 and CDR2: LNHDA and SQIVND (reference sequence). Trimming cost V 7 bases and J 0 bases, with 7 bases left between them. CDR3 region: CASIGSSYNSPLHF. CDR3 nucleotides: TGTGCCAGTATTGGGAGCTCCTATAATTCACCCCTCCACTTT.

The chain couples TRBV15 to TRBJ1-5; D is uncertain. Germline V lookup: CDR1 LNHNV, CDR2 YYDKDF (reference sequence). CDR3 length equals 14 residues. V lost 2 bases and J 2 bases, leaving 7 bases between the germline ends. The DNA of the CDR3 is TGTGCCACCAGCAGAACCCACCGCAATCAGCCCCAGCATTTT. Translating gives CATSRTHRNQPQHF.

V and J are TRBV6-2 or TRBV6-3 and TRBJ2-3; the match to TRBD2 covers 11 bases. The CDR3 length is 16 residues. V dropped 4 bases and J dropped 2; count of bases not matched to a gene: 5. Germline lookup yields CDR1 MNHEY and CDR2 SVGEGT. The chain's CDR3 is CASSWTSGPLTDTQYF. CDR3 DNA sequence: TGTGCCAGCAGTTGGACTAGCGGGCCTCTCACAGATACGCAGTATTTT.

V is TRBV10-3 and J is TRBJ1-1, with D uncertain. The CDR3 spans 13 residues. CDR1 is ENHRY, CDR2 SYGVKD, per germline. Trimming removed 4 bases at V and 2 bases at J, with 8 bases between. The CDR3 reads CAISASPNTEAFF. CDR3 nucleotides: TGTGCCATCAGTGCCTCGCCCAACACTGAAGCTTTCTTT.

The V and J genes are TRBV3-1 (or the pseudogene TRBV3-2) and TRBJ2-7; D is unclear. The germline gives CDR1 LGHDT, CDR2 YNNKEL (reference sequence). The CDR3 length is 15 residues. V was cut by 4 bases and J by 6 bases, with 19 bases left in between. The CDR3 DNA is TGTGCCAGCAGCCCGACACCAGACGGCTTAGGCGAGCAGTACTTC. Its protein product is CASSPTPDGLGEQYF.

V usage is TRBV7-2 and J usage is TRBJ2-7, with D perhaps TRBD2 (5 bases). Germline values: CDR1 SGHTA, CDR2 FQGNSA. The CDR3 is 10 amino acids. Trimming took 3 bases from V and 11 from J, leaving 8 bases between them. The CDR3 DNA sequence: TGTGCCAGCAGCTTTTGGGAGAAGTACTTC. This sequence encodes CASSFWEKYF. Complete variable domain (other parts from reference TRBV7-2 and TRBJ2-7): GAGVSQSPSNKVTEKGKDVELRCDPISGHTALYWYRQSLGQGLEFLIYFQGNSAPDKSGLPSDRFSAERTGGSVSTLTIQRTQQEDSAVYLCASSFWEKYFGPGTRLTVT.

The chain carries TRBV30 and TRBJ1-2; no definite D call. V was cut by 0 bases and J by 8 bases, with 10 bases left in between. CDR1 and CDR2 from the germline V gene are GTSNPN and SVGIG (reference sequence). The CDR3 totals 12 residues. The CDR3 spells CAWSVNAEGYTF. CDR3 DNA: TGTGCCTGGAGTGTAAACGCGGAGGGCTACACCTTC.

The V call is TRBV6-1, the J call TRBJ2-7; D possibly uses TRBD1 or TRBD2 (5 bases each). Germline lookup yields CDR1 MNHNS and CDR2 SASEGT. The CDR3 is 14 residues long. The V gene lost 2 bases and the J gene lost 2 bases, with 10 bases spanning the gap. The DNA of the CDR3 is TGTGCCAGCAGTGAATTAGGGACCGCCTACGAGCAGTACTTC. Translation gives CASSELGTAYEQYF.

The genes are TRBV7-9 and TRBJ1-4; D remains ambiguous. This CDR3 comprises 15 residues. Germline V gene lookup returns CDR1 SEHNR and CDR2 FQNEAQ (reference sequence). Between the trimmed V and J ends, which lost 3 bases and 1 base, there was a span of 9 bases. CDR3 region: CASSFWAQTNEKLFF. As DNA, the CDR3 is TGTGCCAGCAGCTTCTGGGCGCAAACTAATGAAAAACTGTTTTTT.

This clone was seen a single time. V gene TRBV7-9 combines with J gene TRBJ1-2; D ambiguous. This CDR3 contains 15 residues. Germline V lookup: CDR1 SEHNR, CDR2 FQNEAQ (reference sequence). The ends were cut back, 2 bases at V and 1 base at J, with 11 bases in the middle. The CDR3 here is CASSLSWDLNYGYTF. The CDR3 DNA reads TGTGCCAGCAGCTTATCCTGGGATCTTAACTATGGCTACACCTTC.